Listed here are 11 T cell receptor beta chains from one sample, sequenced in a study of cytomegalovirus exposure and HLA in healthy donors. 13 Jbeta primers and 60 Vbeta primers were used for the PCR. The method was immunoSEQ multiplex PCR; TCRdb's version includes in-frame clones alone and lacks a portion of them. The table records about 110,000 clones, 65% to 85% of them present only once. Sequenced material: PBMCs. These TCRs come from a woman aged 18-29 years in good health and CMV-seronegative.

This sequence joins TRBV10-1 and TRBJ2-7; 11 bases fit TRBD2. Germline lookup yields CDR1 WNHNN and CDR2 SYGVQD (reference sequence). The CDR3 sequence is 14 residues long. The V gene end was trimmed by 7 bases and the J gene end by 3 bases; junction bases not matched to a gene: 5. The CDR3 region is CASIKLAGVYEQYF. CDR3 in DNA: TGCGCCAGCATAAAACTAGCGGGAGTCTACGAGCAGTACTTC.

The V and J genes are TRBV7-9 and TRBJ1-1; tentative D call: TRBD1 (5 bases). The CDR3 consists of 13 residues. V shed 1 base and J shed 5 bases, with 8 bases lying between them. The germline gives CDR1 SEHNR, CDR2 FQNEAQ (reference sequence). CDR3 sequence: CASSLGGRTEAFF. The CDR3 DNA is TGTGCCAGCAGCTTAGGGGGCAGGACTGAAGCTTTCTTT.

J is TRBJ2-3 and V is TRBV7-9; 7 positions agree with TRBD2. V dropped 10 bases and J dropped 4; count of bases not matched to a gene: 11. The CDR3 runs to 14 residues. CDR1 and CDR2 (germline): SEHNR, FQNEAQ (reference sequence). CDR3 in DNA: TGTGCCAACGCGCCGCGGGAGCTCCCAGATACGCAGTATTTT. Its protein product is CANAPRELPDTQYF.

The chain uses TRBV5-5 and TRBJ1-3; the match to TRBD1 covers 8 bases. CDR1 is SGHKS and CDR2 is YYEKEE in the germline V gene (reference sequence). V shed 5 bases and J 0 bases; nucleotides not matched to a gene: 4. CDR3 length equals 15 residues. CDR3 region: CASSRTGPSGNTIYF. As DNA, the CDR3 is TGTGCCAGCAGTCGGACAGGGCCCTCTGGAAACACCATATATTTT.

J is TRBJ2-3 and V is TRBV5-1; 11 bases agree with TRBD2. The CDR3 is 16 amino acids. Germline V CDR1 and CDR2: SGHRS, YFSETQ. The ends lost 7 bases at V and 0 bases at J; junction bases unmatched: 7. CDR3 amino acids: CASRILAGGSTDTQYF. DNA for the CDR3: TGCGCCAGCCGTATCCTAGCGGGAGGTAGCACAGATACGCAGTATTTT. The whole variable domain, filled in from reference TRBV5-1 and TRBJ2-3, reads KAGVTQTPRYLIKTRGQQVTLSCSPISGHRSVSWYQQTPGQGLQFLFEYFSETQRNKGNFPGRFSGRQFSNSRSEMNVSTLELGDSALYLCASRILAGGSTDTQYFGPGTRLTVL.

The gene calls are TRBV29-1 and TRBJ2-1, with 8 bases identical to TRBD1. With V trimmed by 3 bases and J by 2 bases, 6 bases remained unmatched. CDR1 SQVTM and CDR2 ANQGSEA come from the germline V gene. There are 15 residues in the CDR3. The CDR3 is CSVDGAGGPYNEQFF. CDR3 nucleotide sequence: TGCAGCGTTGATGGGGCAGGGGGCCCCTACAATGAGCAGTTCTTC.

As DNA, the CDR3 is TGTGCCAGCAGGTGGACAGGGGGGGAGACCCAGTACTTC. Protein product: CASRWTGGETQYF. The V and J genes are TRBV2 and TRBJ2-5; TRBD1 aligns across 10 bases. Germline V lookup: CDR1 SNHLY, CDR2 FYNNEI. V lost 6 bases and J lost 5; bases outside the gene matches: 3. This CDR3 contains 13 residues.

The chain has TRBV27 and TRBJ2-1; 8 bases map to TRBD1. The V segment lost 5 bases and the J segment 12 bases; nucleotides outside the gene matches: 9. Germline V CDR1 and CDR2: MNHEY, SMNVEV (reference sequence). There are 13 residues in the CDR3. The CDR3 loop is CASSVTGVYGQFF. As DNA, the CDR3 is TGTGCCAGCAGTGTGACAGGGGTGTATGGGCAGTTCTTC.

The V and J genes are TRBV28 and TRBJ1-1; D may be TRBD1 (6 bases). Trimming took 6 bases from V and 1 from J, leaving 15 bases between them. Looked up from germline, CDR1 is MDHEN and CDR2 is SYDVKM. This CDR3 spans 15 amino acids. CDR3 sequence (DNA): TGTGCCAGCAGCCCAGCAGGGGTCGCGAACACTGAAGCTTTCTTT. This encodes CASSPAGVANTEAFF.

The chain has TRBV12-5 and TRBJ1-1; weak D call: TRBD1 (6 bases). Trimming left V 3 bases short and J 1 base short, with 15 bases between. CDR1 and CDR2 from the germline V gene are LGHNT and FRNRAP. This CDR3 spans 16 amino acids. The CDR3 sequence: CASGLQGSVENTEAFF. The CDR3 coding sequence is TGTGCTAGTGGTTTACAGGGTTCGGTTGAGAACACTGAAGCTTTCTTT.

This sequence joins TRBV15 and TRBJ2-7; TRBD1 matches 12 bases. This CDR3 contains 17 residues. With V trimmed by 0 bases and J by 7 bases, 10 bases remained unmatched. Germline CDR1 is LNHNV and CDR2 is YYDKDF (reference sequence). The chain's CDR3 is CATSRELPGQGAREQYF. For the CDR3, the DNA is TGTGCCACCAGCAGAGAACTACCGGGACAGGGGGCGCGGGAGCAGTACTTC.